Each of the 13 T cell receptor beta chains below was sequenced from the same sample in a study of cytomegalovirus exposure and HLA in healthy donors (dated by TCRdb to the late 2010s). The library was prepared using the immunoSEQ multiplex PCR assay. The multiplex PCR relied on a mix of 60 forward primers for TCR Vbeta segments and 13 reverse primers for TCR Jbeta segments. Not all clones reach the TCRdb copy of this immuneACCESS table, which keeps in-frame sequences only. Checked studies attribute under half of the gap to unresolved V genes and leave the rest unexplained. This sample's table has entries for roughly 51,000 clones. The leading ten clones occupy 6% to 7% of the sample. What was sequenced was PBMCs. The receptors shown here come from a male donor in good health and CMV-seropositive.

V is TRBV7-9 and J is TRBJ2-1, with D unresolved. The CDR3 is 11 amino acids. Germline V lookup: CDR1 SEHNR, CDR2 FQNEAQ (reference sequence). V lost 5 bases and J 8 bases, leaving 7 bases between the germline ends. In DNA, the CDR3 is TGTGCCAGCAGCACGATAGATGAGCAGTTCTTC. Its protein product is CASSTIDEQFF.

V is TRBV11-2 and J is TRBJ1-3; the match to TRBD1 covers 7 bases. The junction had 6 bases not matched to a gene; V was cut back by 3 bases and J by 4 bases. Germline assignment: CDR1 SGHAT and CDR2 FQNNGV. This CDR3 contains 15 residues. The chain's CDR3 is CASSLEGQLGNTIYF. CDR3 DNA: TGTGCCAGCAGCTTGGAGGGACAGTTAGGAAACACCATATATTTT.

This chain connects TRBV6-5 to TRBJ1-1; a weak D match, TRBD1 (6 bases). Trimming left V 6 bases short and J 1 base short, with 9 bases between. Germline CDR1 MNHEY, CDR2 SVGAGI. CDR3 length: 13 amino acids. The CDR3 DNA follows: TGTGCCAGCAGGGTGACAGGGAACACTGAAGCTTTCTTT. Its translation is CASRVTGNTEAFF.

The gene calls are TRBV6-6 and TRBJ1-5; a possible D gene is TRBD1 (5 bases). This CDR3 comprises 15 residues. The V and J ends lost 2 bases and 4 bases respectively, with 12 bases between them. Looked up from germline, CDR1 is MNHNY and CDR2 is SVGAGI (reference sequence). In DNA, the CDR3 is TGTGCCAGCAGTTACGGGGGGGATGGGAATCAGCCCCAGCATTTT. It codes for CASSYGGDGNQPQHF.

CDR3 bases: TGTGCCAGCTCACCTCAACAGGGGGGCATCTATGGCTACACCTTC. It specifies CASSPQQGGIYGYTF. This chain connects TRBV18 to TRBJ1-2; TRBD1 aligns across 8 bases. V lost 3 bases, J lost 4 bases, and 7 bases stayed unmatched. This CDR3 contains 15 residues. Germline values: CDR1 KGHSH, CDR2 LQKENI.

The rearrangement joins TRBV18 to TRBJ2-7; 10 positions match TRBD2. V lost 6 bases, J lost 6 bases, and 8 bases stayed unmatched. The germline V gene encodes CDR1 KGHSH and CDR2 LQKENI. The CDR3 spans 14 residues. CDR3 nucleotide sequence: TGTGCCAGCTCCCTTAGCGGGGGGCCTGGCGAGCAGTACTTC. It translates to CASSLSGGPGEQYF.

This rearrangement joins TRBV2 to TRBJ2-1, with D perhaps TRBD2 (6 bases). This CDR3 has 13 amino acids. Germline loops: CDR1 SNHLY, CDR2 FYNNEI. V was cut by 8 bases and J by 5 bases, with 13 bases left in between. The CDR3, as DNA: TGTGCCAGCTGGGGACTTACCGACAATGAGCAGTTCTTC. Protein product: CASWGLTDNEQFF.

The chain links TRBV30 to TRBJ2-5, with 7 bases matching TRBD1. The J call may be incorrect, as the DNA end agrees better with TRBJ2-7. The length of the CDR3 is 15 residues. Germline CDR1 and CDR2: GTSNPN and SVGIG (reference sequence). The CDR3 is CAWSVWEGQDYEQYF. CDR3 coding DNA: TGTGCCTGGAGTGTATGGGAAGGACAGGACTACGAGCAGTACTTC.

This rearrangement joins TRBV6-1 to TRBJ1-4; a weak D match, TRBD1 (5 bases). V was shortened by 0 bases and J by 11 bases, with 13 bases between the two germline ends. Germline CDR1 is MNHNS and CDR2 is SASEGT. The CDR3 loop spans 14 amino acids. The CDR3 sequence: CASSEASGVGKLFF. CDR3 nucleotide sequence: TGTGCCAGCAGTGAAGCCTCGGGGGTTGGGAAACTGTTTTTT.

The chain combines TRBV19 with TRBJ2-7, with D possibly matching TRBD1 (6 bases). The germline V gene has CDR1 LNHDA and CDR2 SQIVND (reference sequence). This CDR3 spans 15 amino acids. V lost 5 bases and J lost 4, with 18 bases in between. In DNA, the CDR3 is TGTGCCAGTAGTCGCCTCACAGGGAACGGGTACGAGCAGTACTTC. Protein sequence: CASSRLTGNGYEQYF.

The chain links TRBV5-1 to TRBJ2-7, with TRBD2 matching 11 bases. From germline, CDR1 is SGHRS and CDR2 YFSETQ. The CDR3 totals 17 residues. With V trimmed by 0 bases and J by 1 base, 6 bases remained unmatched. The DNA for the CDR3 is TGCGCCAGCAGCTTGGGACTAGCGGGGAGTAATTCCTACGAGCAGTACTTC. Translating it yields CASSLGLAGSNSYEQYF.

V and J are TRBV19 and TRBJ2-7, with TRBD1 as a possible D gene (6 bases). Trimming took off 6 bases at V and 3 bases at J, with 9 bases between the two ends. This CDR3 comprises 12 residues. Germline V lookup: CDR1 LNHDA, CDR2 SQIVND (reference sequence). The CDR3 sequence is CASRAQGYEQYF. CDR3 DNA: TGTGCCAGTAGGGCACAGGGCTACGAGCAGTACTTC.

The rearrangement links TRBV30 to TRBJ2-7; D is unresolved. This CDR3 has 12 residues. V lost 3 bases, J lost 2 bases, and 8 bases lay in between. CDR1 and CDR2 (germline): GTSNPN, SVGIG (reference sequence). The DNA for the CDR3 is TGTGCCTGGAGCTCGAGCCCCTACGAGCAGTACTTC. It codes for CAWSSSPYEQYF.